These T cell receptor beta chains were read from a single sample in a study of T cell responses to AZD1222 COVID-19 vaccine. Clones were sequenced by immunoSEQ multiplex PCR, and TCRdb holds only the in-frame ones, with some missing. Counted here are about 73,000 clones, nearly 90% occurring once; the ten biggest clones make up 7% to 10%. The source material was peripheral blood, sampled 28 days after the second AZD1222 dose. These receptors were collected from an adult who received the AZD1222 COVID-19 vaccine. Both conserved end residues are part of each CDR3. D genes are given only for firm matches. Clone size, where shown, is once, few, many, or a class for clones that have expanded.

V,size,D,J,length,DNA,CDR3
TRBV27,NA,NA,TRBJ1-1,15,TGTGCCAGCAAGACTTTAATTGGAGTTTTCACTGAAGCTTTCTTT,CASKTLIGVFTEAFF
TRBV7-3,few,NA,TRBJ2-1,15,TGTGCCAGCAGCTCCTCAGGGGGCGGGGGCGATGAGCAGTTCTTC,CASSSSGGGGDEQFF
TRBV3-1/TRBV3-2,NA,TRBD2,TRBJ2-5,18,TGTGCCAGCAGCCAAGATCCCATCGGGCTAGCGGGGCAAGAGACCCAGTACTTC,CASSQDPIGLAGQETQYF
TRBV19,NA,NA,TRBJ1-2,13,TGTGCCAGTAGCACAGTTGCTAACTATGGCTACACCTTC,CASSTVANYGYTF
TRBV7-6,NA,NA,TRBJ1-6,16,TGTGCCAGCAGCCCCCGCTTTAATGCCTATAATTCACCCCTCCACTTT,CASSPRFNAYNSPLHF
TRBV6-5,NA,TRBD2,TRBJ2-3,16,TGTGCCAGCAGTTATTCTAGCGGGGGGGCCGCAGATACGCAGTATTTT,CASSYSSGGAADTQYF
TRBV6-4,NA,NA,TRBJ1-2,15,TGTGCCAGCAGTGACTCGATCCGGGCAGTTAATGGCTACACCTTC,CASSDSIRAVNGYTF
TRBV9,NA,NA,TRBJ1-3,13,TGTGCCAGCAGCAGAGGAACTGGAAACACCATATATTTT,CASSRGTGNTIYF
TRBV2,NA,TRBD1,TRBJ1-2,13,TGTGCCAGCAGCGACAGGGGAGACTATGGCTACACCTTC,CASSDRGDYGYTF
TRBV5-4,NA,NA,TRBJ1-4,14,TGTGCCAGCAGCTTTGGGCAGGGAAGTGAAAAACTGTTTTTT,CASSFGQGSEKLFF
TRBV2,few,TRBD1,TRBJ1-2,13,TGTGCCAGTAGACAGGGGTTTAACTATGGCTACACCTTC,CASRQGFNYGYTF
TRBV6-2/TRBV6-3,few,NA,TRBJ1-1,15,TGTGCCAGCAGTTACGGCTACAGGGAAGTCACTGAAGCTTTCTTT,CASSYGYREVTEAFF
TRBV4-1,NA,NA,TRBJ1-2,14,TGCGCCAGCAGCCAAAATCGCGATAACTATGGCTACACCTTC,CASSQNRDNYGYTF
TRBV9,NA,TRBD1,TRBJ2-5,14,TGTGCCAGCAGCGTAGGGCCAGGGGGCGAGACCCAGTACTTC,CASSVGPGGETQYF
TRBV6-6,NA,NA,TRBJ1-6,15,TGTGCCAGCAGTTACCTGGGTCAGTACAATTCACCCCTCCACTTT,CASSYLGQYNSPLHF
TRBV5-1,NA,NA,TRBJ1-2,14,TGCGCCAGCAGCCCATCACAGGGTACCTATGGCTACACCTTC,CASSPSQGTYGYTF
TRBV19,NA,NA,TRBJ2-2,14,TGTGCCAGTAGTCCTACTAGGGTCACCGGGGAGCTGTTTTTT,CASSPTRVTGELFF
TRBV7-2,NA,NA,TRBJ1-6,15,TGTGCCAGCAGCTTACGGACTAAGTCTAATTCACCCCTCCACTTT,CASSLRTKSNSPLHF
TRBV6-5,NA,NA,TRBJ1-5,15,TGTGCCAGTAGCCCAGACAGAGCCAGCAATCAGCCCCAGCATTTT,CASSPDRASNQPQHF
TRBV24-1,NA,NA,TRBJ2-2,14,TGTGCCACCAGTGCGAGCACCAACACCGGGGAGCTGTTTTTT,CATSASTNTGELFF
TRBV7-9,NA,NA,TRBJ1-3,14,TGTGCCAGCAGTCCACAGGGTGCAGGAAACACCATATATTTT,CASSPQGAGNTIYF
TRBV7-8,NA,NA,TRBJ2-7,14,TGTGCCAGCAGCTTAGGGCCGGGGTACAACGAGCAGTACTTC,CASSLGPGYNEQYF
TRBV2,NA,NA,TRBJ1-1,11,TGTGCCAGCAGTTACCGGGCAGGAGCTTTCTTT,CASSYRAGAFF
TRBV5-1,NA,NA,TRBJ2-2,14,TGCGCCAGCAGCCGAGAAGAGGGTACCGGGGAGCTGTTTTTT,CASSREEGTGELFF
TRBV27,NA,NA,TRBJ1-5,13,TGTGCCAGCAGTTTTATCGGAGATCAGCCCCAGCATTTT,CASSFIGDQPQHF
TRBV7-2,once,NA,TRBJ1-2,14,TGTGCCAGCAGCTCCCGGGACGGGCGCTATGGCTACACCTTC,CASSSRDGRYGYTF
TRBV5-1,NA,NA,TRBJ2-4,17,TGCGCCAGCAGCCCATCAGGAACATTTTTAGCCAAAAACATTCAGTACTTC,CASSPSGTFLAKNIQYF
TRBV11-2,NA,TRBD1,TRBJ1-2,15,TGTGCCAGCAGCTTAGGTGGCAGGGGGGCCGCCGGCTACACCTTC,CASSLGGRGAAGYTF
TRBV20-1,NA,NA,TRBJ2-2,13,TGCAGTGCTAGTAAAAGGGTAACCGGGGAGCTGTTTTTT,CSASKRVTGELFF
TRBV24-1,NA,NA,TRBJ1-2,15,TGTGCCACCAGTGATCGGCAGGCCGGACACTATGGCTACACCTTC,CATSDRQAGHYGYTF
TRBV18,NA,NA,TRBJ2-5,13,TGTGCCAGCTCACCACCGTCCCAAGAGACCCAGTACTTC,CASSPPSQETQYF
TRBV27,NA,TRBD2,TRBJ2-1,12,TGTGCCAGCAGCAGACTAGCTTCGGAGCAGTTCTTC,CASSRLASEQFF
TRBV11-2,NA,TRBD2,TRBJ2-1,16,TGTGCCAGCAGCTCCGCCAGCGGGAGGGGTTACAATGAGCAGTTCTTC,CASSSASGRGYNEQFF
TRBV15,NA,NA,TRBJ2-5,14,TGTGCCACCAGCAGAGGGGGGGCCCAAGAGACCCAGTACTTC,CATSRGGAQETQYF
TRBV30,NA,NA,TRBJ1-2,10,TGTGCCTGGGGTAGCTATGGCTACACCTTC,CAWGSYGYTF
TRBV6-1,NA,NA,TRBJ2-2,17,TGTGCCAGCAGTGAAAGACCCGGGACCGTTAACACCGGGGAGCTGTTTTTT,CASSERPGTVNTGELFF
TRBV19,NA,NA,TRBJ2-1,14,TGTGCCAGTAGAGCCGGGACTTTATACAATGAGCAGTTCTTC,CASRAGTLYNEQFF
TRBV2,few,NA,TRBJ2-3,15,TGTGCCAGCAGTGAGCAGCCCTCTAGCACAGATACGCAGTATTTT,CASSEQPSSTDTQYF
TRBV19,few,NA,TRBJ1-2,12,TGTGCCAGTAGTACAGGGTTTGATGGCTACACCTTC,CASSTGFDGYTF